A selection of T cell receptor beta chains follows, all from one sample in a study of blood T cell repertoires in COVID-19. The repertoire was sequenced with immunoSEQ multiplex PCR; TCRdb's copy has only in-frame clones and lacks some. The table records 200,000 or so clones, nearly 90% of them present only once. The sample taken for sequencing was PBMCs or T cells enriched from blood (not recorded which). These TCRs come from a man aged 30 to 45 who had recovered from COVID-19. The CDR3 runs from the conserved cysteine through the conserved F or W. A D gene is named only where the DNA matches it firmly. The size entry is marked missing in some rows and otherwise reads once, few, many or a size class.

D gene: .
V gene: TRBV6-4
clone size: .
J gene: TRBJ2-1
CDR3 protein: CASGPTRASYNEQFF
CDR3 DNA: TGTGCCAGCGGACCCACTAGGGCGTCCTACAATGAGCAGTTCTTC

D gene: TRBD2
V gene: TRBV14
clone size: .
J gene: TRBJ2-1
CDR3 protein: CASSLRTSGITPYNEQFF
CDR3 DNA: TGTGCCAGCAGCCTTCGGACTAGCGGGATTACCCCCTACAATGAGCAGTTCTTC

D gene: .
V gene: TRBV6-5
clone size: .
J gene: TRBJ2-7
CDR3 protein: CASSFGGNPLEQYF
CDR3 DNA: TGTGCCAGCAGTTTTGGGGGGAATCCTCTCGAGCAGTACTTC

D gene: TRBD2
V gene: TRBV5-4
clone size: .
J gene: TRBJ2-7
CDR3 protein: CATDGGAGGLAGVSYEQYF
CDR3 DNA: TGTGCCACCGACGGAGGGGCAGGAGGACTAGCGGGAGTCTCCTACGAGCAGTACTTC

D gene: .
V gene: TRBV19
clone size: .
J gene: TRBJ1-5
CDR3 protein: CASSIRGISNQPQHF
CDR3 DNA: TGTGCCAGTAGTATTAGGGGGATCTCCAATCAGCCCCAGCATTTT

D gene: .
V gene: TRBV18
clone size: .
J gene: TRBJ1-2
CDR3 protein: CASSPGQDYGYTF
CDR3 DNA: TGTGCCAGCTCACCAGGGCAGGACTATGGCTACACCTTC

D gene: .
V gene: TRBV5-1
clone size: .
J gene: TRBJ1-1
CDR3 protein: CASSPQDKTSEAFF
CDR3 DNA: TGCGCCAGCAGCCCCCAGGACAAGACAAGTGAAGCTTTCTTT

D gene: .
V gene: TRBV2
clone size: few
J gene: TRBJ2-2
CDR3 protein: CASRTANTGELFF
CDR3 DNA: TGTGCCAGCAGGACAGCGAACACCGGGGAGCTGTTTTTT

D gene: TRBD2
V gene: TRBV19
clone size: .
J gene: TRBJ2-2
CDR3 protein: CASSIFGSGTSTGELFF
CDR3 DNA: TGTGCCAGTAGTATTTTCGGTAGCGGGACTTCCACCGGGGAGCTGTTTTTT

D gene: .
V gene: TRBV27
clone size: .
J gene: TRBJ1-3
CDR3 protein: CASSSGLQGAGNTIYF
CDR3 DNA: TGTGCCAGCAGTTCGGGACTACAGGGCGCTGGAAACACCATATATTTT

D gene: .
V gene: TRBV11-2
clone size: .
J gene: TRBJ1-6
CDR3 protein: CASSLGPGWDNSPLHF
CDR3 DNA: TGTGCCAGCAGCTTAGGCCCCGGGTGGGATAATTCACCCCTCCACTTT

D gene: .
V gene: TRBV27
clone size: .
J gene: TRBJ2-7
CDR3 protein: CASSLLGQGSYEQYF
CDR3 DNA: TGTGCCAGCAGCTTACTGGGCCAGGGGTCCTACGAGCAGTACTTC

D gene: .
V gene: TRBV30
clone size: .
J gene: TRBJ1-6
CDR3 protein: CAWSPKQTYSPLHF
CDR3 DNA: TGTGCCTGGAGTCCGAAACAGACGTATTCACCCCTCCACTTT

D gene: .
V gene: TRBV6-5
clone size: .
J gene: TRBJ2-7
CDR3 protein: CASSPRDISEQYF
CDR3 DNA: TGTGCCAGCAGCCCCCGGGACATTTCCGAGCAGTACTTC

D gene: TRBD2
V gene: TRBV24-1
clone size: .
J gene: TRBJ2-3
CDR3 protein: CATSDFAGADTQYF
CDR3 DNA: TGTGCCACCAGTGATTTTGCGGGGGCAGATACGCAGTATTTT

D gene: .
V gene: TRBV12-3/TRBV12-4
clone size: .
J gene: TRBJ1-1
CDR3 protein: CASRRGVSPEAFF
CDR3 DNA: TGTGCCAGCAGACGGGGGGTCAGCCCTGAAGCTTTCTTT

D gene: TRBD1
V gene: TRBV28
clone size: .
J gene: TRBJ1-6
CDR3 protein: CASSLDRGAYNSPLHF
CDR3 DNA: TGTGCCAGCAGCCTTGACAGGGGAGCCTATAATTCACCCCTCCACTTT